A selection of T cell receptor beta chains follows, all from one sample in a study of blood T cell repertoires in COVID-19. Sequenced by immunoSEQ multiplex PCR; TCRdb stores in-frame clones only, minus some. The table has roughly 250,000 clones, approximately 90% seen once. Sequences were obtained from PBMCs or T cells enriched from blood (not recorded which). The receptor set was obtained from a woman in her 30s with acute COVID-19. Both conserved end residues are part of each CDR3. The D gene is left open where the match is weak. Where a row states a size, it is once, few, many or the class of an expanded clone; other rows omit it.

TGTGCCAGCAGCTCCCAGGGGGCTCAGTGGTCCACTGAAGCTTTCTTT	CASSSQGAQWSTEAFF	TRBV11-1	TRBJ1-1	TRBD1	16	.
TGTGCCAGCAGCCAAGATTACAGGTCCACTGAAGCTTTCTTT	CASSQDYRSTEAFF	TRBV14	TRBJ1-1	.	14	many
TGTGCCAGTAGTTCGACAGGGGTCGAAACTGAAGCTTTCTTT	CASSSTGVETEAFF	TRBV19	TRBJ1-1	TRBD1	14	.
TGTGCCAGCAGTCCATCACCTATCGGGGGGGTAAATGAGCAGTTCTTC	CASSPSPIGGVNEQFF	TRBV27	TRBJ2-1	TRBD2	16	.
TGTGCCAGCAGCCAACCGGGACAGGGGGCGTCTACTGAGCAGTTCTTC	CASSQPGQGASTEQFF	TRBV14	TRBJ2-1	TRBD1	16	.
TGTGCCAGTAGTTCCACCGGACAGTATTACAATGAGCAGTTCTTC	CASSSTGQYYNEQFF	TRBV19	TRBJ2-1	.	15	.
TGCAGCGTTGAAGTCGACCAGGGTTTGGTTGGATATGGCTACACCTTC	CSVEVDQGLVGYGYTF	TRBV29-1	TRBJ1-2	.	16	.
TGTGCCAGCAGCTTAGGGGTTAATGAAAAACTGTTTTTT	CASSLGVNEKLFF	TRBV5-5	TRBJ1-4	.	13	.
TGTGCCAGTAGTGAGATGCCGGGACAGGGCGCAGATACGCAGTATTTT	CASSEMPGQGADTQYF	TRBV19	TRBJ2-3	TRBD1	16	few
TGCGCCAGCAGCCAAGAACCCGGGAGCATCGATGAGCAGTTCTTC	CASSQEPGSIDEQFF	TRBV4-3	TRBJ2-1	.	15	.
TGTGCCAGCAGCCAGCACCGGACTAGCCCCACCGGGGAGCTGTTTTTT	CASSQHRTSPTGELFF	TRBV7-2	TRBJ2-2	TRBD2	16	few
TGTGCCAGTAAGGTACGGGACAGGGGATCCGGGGAGCTGTTTTTT	CASKVRDRGSGELFF	TRBV19	TRBJ2-2	TRBD1	15	few
TGTGCCAGCAGCTTGGCCCAGGGGCCAGGAGAGACCCAGTACTTC	CASSLAQGPGETQYF	TRBV5-6	TRBJ2-5	.	15	.
TGTGCCAGCAGCTTCGGGTTAGGGGGACGTGCAGATACGCAGTATTTT	CASSFGLGGRADTQYF	TRBV7-9	TRBJ2-3	.	16	.
TGCGCCAGCAGCTTGACTAGGGGGCTGGATGAAAAACTGTTTTTT	CASSLTRGLDEKLFF	TRBV5-1	TRBJ1-4	TRBD1	15	once
TGTGCCAGTAGTATCCGGGGGTTCGCTGAAGCTTTCTTT	CASSIRGFAEAFF	TRBV19	TRBJ1-1	.	13	.
TGTGCCAGCAGGGCCGGGACAGATTATTCACCCCTCCACTTT	CASRAGTDYSPLHF	TRBV28	TRBJ1-6	TRBD1	14	.
TGCGCCAGCAGCCAAGACAGGGACTATTATAGCAATCAGCCCCAGCATTTT	CASSQDRDYYSNQPQHF	TRBV4-3	TRBJ1-5	.	17	.
TGTGCCAGCAGCGAAACCAACCTGGGACAGGGTAGAGAGACCCAGTACTTC	CASSETNLGQGRETQYF	TRBV7-9	TRBJ2-5	TRBD1	17	.
TGTGCCAGCAGTCGTAGCGGGAGGGTCTACAATGAGCAGTTCTTC	CASSRSGRVYNEQFF	TRBV6-6	TRBJ2-1	TRBD2	15	.
TGTGCCAGCAGCTTAGATCTGGCAGGCTTCTACGAGCAGTACTTC	CASSLDLAGFYEQYF	TRBV11-2	TRBJ2-7	.	15	once
TGTGCCAGCAGTTTCGGGGACACGGGTGGCTACACCTTC	CASSFGDTGGYTF	TRBV28	TRBJ1-2	.	13	.
TGTGCCAGCAGCTTCCGGTGGAACACTGAAGCTTTCTTT	CASSFRWNTEAFF	TRBV5-6	TRBJ1-1	.	13	.
TGTGCCAGCAGCCAAGATTGGGAGTCGGGTGAGCAGTTCTTC	CASSQDWESGEQFF	TRBV3-1/TRBV3-2	TRBJ2-1	.	14	once
TGTGCCAGCAGTTTATCGGCAGGGTTTGGTGGCTACACCTTC	CASSLSAGFGGYTF	TRBV27	TRBJ1-2	.	14	.
TGTGCCAGCAGCTTAGGTGTTGGACAGGGACGGACCGGGGAGCTGTTTTTT	CASSLGVGQGRTGELFF	TRBV7-9	TRBJ2-2	TRBD1	17	.
TGTGCCAGCAGCCCCGGCGGAAGCGGGGTCTCCTACGAGCAGTACTTC	CASSPGGSGVSYEQYF	TRBV5-4	TRBJ2-7	TRBD2	16	.
TGTGCCAGTACCAAGGGACTAGCGGGAGGGGGCTACAATGAGCAGTTCTTC	CASTKGLAGGGYNEQFF	TRBV19	TRBJ2-1	TRBD2	17	.
TGTGCCAGCAGTTACCAACAGGGGCTCTCTGGAAACACCATATATTTT	CASSYQQGLSGNTIYF	TRBV6-5	TRBJ1-3	TRBD1	16	.
TGTGCCAGCAGCCGACCAGATCAGGGGGCTGCCGAGCAGTACTTC	CASSRPDQGAAEQYF	TRBV6-2/TRBV6-3	TRBJ2-7	TRBD1	15	.
TGTGCCAGCACCACCGGAGGGTCTAGCACTGAAGCTTTCTTT	CASTTGGSSTEAFF	TRBV2	TRBJ1-1	.	14	.
TGTGCCAGCAGGGGGCCAGGGGGACCCCGTGCCCTTAGCACAGATACGCAGTATTTT	CASRGPGGPRALSTDTQYF	TRBV2	TRBJ2-3	TRBD1	19	.
TGCAGCGCAAAGTCCCTCGGGGGTCTCTCTGGAAACACCATATATTTT	CSAKSLGGLSGNTIYF	TRBV29-1	TRBJ1-3	.	16	.